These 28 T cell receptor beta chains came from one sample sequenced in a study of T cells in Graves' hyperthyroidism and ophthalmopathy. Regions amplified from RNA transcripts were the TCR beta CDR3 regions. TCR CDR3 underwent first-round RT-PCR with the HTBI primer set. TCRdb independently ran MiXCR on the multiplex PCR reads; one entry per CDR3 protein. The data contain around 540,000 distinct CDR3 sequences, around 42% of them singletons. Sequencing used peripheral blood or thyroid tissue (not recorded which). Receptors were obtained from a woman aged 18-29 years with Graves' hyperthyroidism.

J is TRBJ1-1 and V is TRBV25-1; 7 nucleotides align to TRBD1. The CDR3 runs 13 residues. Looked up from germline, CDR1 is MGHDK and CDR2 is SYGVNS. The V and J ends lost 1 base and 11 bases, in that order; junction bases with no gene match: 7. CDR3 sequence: CASSELTGDWAFF. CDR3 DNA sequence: TGTGCCAGCAGTGAATTAACAGGGGATTGGGCTTTCTTT. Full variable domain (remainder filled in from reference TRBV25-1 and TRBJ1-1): EADIYQTPRYLVIGTGKKITLECSQTMGHDKMYWYQQDPGMELHLIHYSYGVNSTEKGDLSSESTVSRIRTEHFPLTLESARPSHTSQYLCASSELTGDWAFFGQGTRLTVV.

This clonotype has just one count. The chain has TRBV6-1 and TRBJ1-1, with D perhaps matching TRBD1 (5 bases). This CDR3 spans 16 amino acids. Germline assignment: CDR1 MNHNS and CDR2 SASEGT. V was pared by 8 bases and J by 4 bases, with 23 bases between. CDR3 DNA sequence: TGTGCCAGCCGACTTTTCAAGGGGCAGGAGAGCACTGAAGCTTTCTTT. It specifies CASRLFKGQESTEAFF.

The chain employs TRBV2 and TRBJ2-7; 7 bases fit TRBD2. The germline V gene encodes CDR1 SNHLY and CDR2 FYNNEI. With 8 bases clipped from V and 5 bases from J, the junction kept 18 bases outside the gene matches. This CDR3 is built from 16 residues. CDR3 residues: CASSWPGLVGFHEQYF. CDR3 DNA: TGTGCCAGCTCGTGGCCCGGACTAGTGGGTTTCCACGAGCAGTACTTC.

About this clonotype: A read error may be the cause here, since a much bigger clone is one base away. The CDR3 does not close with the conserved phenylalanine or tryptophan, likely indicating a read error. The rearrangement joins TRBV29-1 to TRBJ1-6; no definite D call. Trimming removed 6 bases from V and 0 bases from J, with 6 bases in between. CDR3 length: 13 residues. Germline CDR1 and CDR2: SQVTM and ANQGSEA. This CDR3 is CSVRPSYNSPLHL. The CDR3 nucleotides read TGCAGCGTCCGACCCTCCTATAATTCACCCCTCCACCTT.

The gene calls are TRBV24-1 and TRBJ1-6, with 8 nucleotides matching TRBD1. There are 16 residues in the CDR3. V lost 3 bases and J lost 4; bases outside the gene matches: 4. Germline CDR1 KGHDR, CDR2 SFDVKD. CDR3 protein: CATSDPGQGYNSPLHF. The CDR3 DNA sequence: TGTGCCACCAGTGATCCCGGACAGGGATATAATTCACCCCTCCACTTT.

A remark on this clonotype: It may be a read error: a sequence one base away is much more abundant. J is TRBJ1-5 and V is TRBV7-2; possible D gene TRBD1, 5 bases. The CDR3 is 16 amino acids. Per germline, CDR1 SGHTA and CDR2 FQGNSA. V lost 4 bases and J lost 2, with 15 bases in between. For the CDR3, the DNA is TGTGCCAGCAGCTCGGGACGGGCTTGGGGCAATCAGCCCCAGCATTTT. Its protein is CASSSGRAWGNQPQHF. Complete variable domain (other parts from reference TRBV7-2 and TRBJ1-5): GAGVSQSPSNKVTEKGKDVELRCDPISGHTALYWYRQSLGQGLEFLIYFQGNSAPDKSGLPSDRFSAERTGGSVSTLTIQRTQQEDSAVYLCASSSGRAWGNQPQHFGDGTRLSIL.

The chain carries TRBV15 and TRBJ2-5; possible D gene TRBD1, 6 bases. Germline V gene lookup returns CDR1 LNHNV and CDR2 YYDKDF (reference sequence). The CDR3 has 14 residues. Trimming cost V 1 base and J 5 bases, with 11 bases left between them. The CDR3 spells CATSRGQAQETQYF. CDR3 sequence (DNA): TGTGCCACCAGCAGAGGACAGGCGCAGGAGACCCAGTACTTC.

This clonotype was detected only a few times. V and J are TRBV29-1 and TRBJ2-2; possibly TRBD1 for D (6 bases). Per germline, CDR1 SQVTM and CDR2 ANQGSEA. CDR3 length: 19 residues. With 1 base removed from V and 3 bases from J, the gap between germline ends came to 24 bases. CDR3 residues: CSVEVGYTGTTADTGELFF. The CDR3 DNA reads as TGCAGCGTTGAAGTAGGCTATACCGGGACAACCGCTGACACCGGGGAGCTGTTTTTT.

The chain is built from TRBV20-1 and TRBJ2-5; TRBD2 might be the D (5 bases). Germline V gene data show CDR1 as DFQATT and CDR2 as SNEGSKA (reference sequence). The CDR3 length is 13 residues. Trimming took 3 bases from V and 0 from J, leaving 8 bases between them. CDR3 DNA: TGCAGTGCTAGCGGGAACTACCAAGAGACCCAGTACTTC. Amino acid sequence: CSASGNYQETQYF.

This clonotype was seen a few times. CDR3 in DNA: TGTGCCAGCAGCCAATGGGGTTTGATACCCCTCCACTTT. Its translation is CASSQWGLIPLHF. The chain uses TRBV2 and TRBJ1-6; no definite D call. This CDR3 comprises 13 residues. Trimming took 6 bases from V and 12 from J, leaving 15 bases between them. Germline V gene sequence: CDR1 SNHLY, CDR2 FYNNEI.

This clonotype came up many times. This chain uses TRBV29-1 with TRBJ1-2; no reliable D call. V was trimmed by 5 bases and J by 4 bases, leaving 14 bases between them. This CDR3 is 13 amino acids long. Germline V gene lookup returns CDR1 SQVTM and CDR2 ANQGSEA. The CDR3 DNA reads TGCAGCGTTAGTGGGAGTTATTCCTATGGCTACACCTTC. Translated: CSVSGSYSYGYTF.

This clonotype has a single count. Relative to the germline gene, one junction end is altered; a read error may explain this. This chain's CDR3 is CSASGGRESSNEQFF. CDR3 DNA sequence: TGCAGTGCTAGCGGAGGGAGAGAGTCCTCCAATGAGCAGTTCTTC. V usage is TRBV20-1 and J usage is TRBJ2-1, with D tentatively TRBD2 (6 bases). This CDR3 has 15 amino acids. Per the germline V gene, CDR1 is DFQATT and CDR2 is SNEGSKA (reference sequence).

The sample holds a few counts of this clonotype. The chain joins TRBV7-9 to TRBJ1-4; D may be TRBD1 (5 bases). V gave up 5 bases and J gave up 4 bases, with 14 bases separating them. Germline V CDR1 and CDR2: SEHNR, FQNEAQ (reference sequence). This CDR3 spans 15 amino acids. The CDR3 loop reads CASSLRDGRNEKLFF. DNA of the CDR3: TGTGCCAGCAGCCTCCGGGACGGCCGTAATGAAAAACTGTTTTTT.

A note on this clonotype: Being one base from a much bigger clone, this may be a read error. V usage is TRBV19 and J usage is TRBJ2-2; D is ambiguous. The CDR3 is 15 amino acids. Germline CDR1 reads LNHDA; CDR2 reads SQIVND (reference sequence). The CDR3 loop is CAGSIITSNTGELFF. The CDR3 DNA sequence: TGTGCCGGTAGTATCATAACTTCGAACACCGGGGAGCTGTTTTTT.

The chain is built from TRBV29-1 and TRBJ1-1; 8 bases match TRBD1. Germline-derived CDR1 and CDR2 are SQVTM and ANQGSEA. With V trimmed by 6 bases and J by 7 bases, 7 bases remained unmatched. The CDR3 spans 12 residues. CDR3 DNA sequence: TGCAGCGTCAGGACAGGGACAGGTGAAGCTTTCTTT. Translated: CSVRTGTGEAFF. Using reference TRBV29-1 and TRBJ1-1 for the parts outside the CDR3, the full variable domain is SAVISQKPSRDICQRGTSLTIQCQVDSQVTMMFWYRQQPGQSLTLIATANQGSEATYESGFVIDKFPISRPNLTFSTLTVSNMSPEDSSIYLCSVRTGTGEAFFGQGTRLTVV.

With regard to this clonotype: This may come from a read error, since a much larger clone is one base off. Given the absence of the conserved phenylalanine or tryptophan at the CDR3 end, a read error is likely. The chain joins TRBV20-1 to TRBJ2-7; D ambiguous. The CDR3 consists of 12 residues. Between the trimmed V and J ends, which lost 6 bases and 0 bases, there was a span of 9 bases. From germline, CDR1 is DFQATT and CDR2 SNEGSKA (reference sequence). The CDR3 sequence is CSATSRSYEQYL. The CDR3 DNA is TGCAGTGCCACCTCTCGCTCCTACGAGCAGTACCTC.

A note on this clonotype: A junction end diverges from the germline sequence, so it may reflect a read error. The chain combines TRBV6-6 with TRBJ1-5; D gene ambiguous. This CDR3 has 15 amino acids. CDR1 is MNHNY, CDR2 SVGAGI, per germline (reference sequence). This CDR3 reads CASSEGGLSNQPQHF. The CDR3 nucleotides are TGCGCCAGCAGTGAGGGCGGCTTAAGCAATCAGCCCCAGCATTTT.

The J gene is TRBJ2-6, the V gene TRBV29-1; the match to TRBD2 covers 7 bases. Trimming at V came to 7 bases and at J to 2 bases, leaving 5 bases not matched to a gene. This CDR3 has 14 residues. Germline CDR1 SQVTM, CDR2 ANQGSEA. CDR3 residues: CSAVGGAGANVLTF. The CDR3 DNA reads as TGCAGCGCCGTGGGGGGGGCTGGGGCCAACGTCCTGACTTTC.

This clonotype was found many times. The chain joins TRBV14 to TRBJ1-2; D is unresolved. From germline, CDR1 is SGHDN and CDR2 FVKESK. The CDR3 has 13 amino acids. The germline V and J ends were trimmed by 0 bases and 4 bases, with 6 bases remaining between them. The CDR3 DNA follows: TGTGCCAGCAGCCAAGAAATCGGCTATGGCTACACCTTC. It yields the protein CASSQEIGYGYTF.

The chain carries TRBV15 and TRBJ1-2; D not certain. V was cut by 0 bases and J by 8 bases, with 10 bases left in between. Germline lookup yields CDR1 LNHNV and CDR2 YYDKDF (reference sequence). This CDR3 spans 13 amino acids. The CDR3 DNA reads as TGTGCCACCAGCAGAGAAGTAGGGTTGGGCTACACCTTC. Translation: CATSREVGLGYTF. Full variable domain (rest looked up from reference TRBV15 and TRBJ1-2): DAMVIQNPRYQVTQFGKPVTLSCSQTLNHNVMYWYQQKSSQAPKLLFHYYDKDFNNEADTPDNFQSRRPNTSFCFLDIRSPGLGDTAMYLCATSREVGLGYTFGSGTRLTVV.

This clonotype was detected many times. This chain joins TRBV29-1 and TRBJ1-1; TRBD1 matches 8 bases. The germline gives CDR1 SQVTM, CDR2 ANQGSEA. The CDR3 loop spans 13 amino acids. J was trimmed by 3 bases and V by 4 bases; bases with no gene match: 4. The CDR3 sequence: CSVAMTGDTEAFF. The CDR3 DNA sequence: TGCAGCGTTGCCATGACAGGGGACACTGAAGCTTTCTTT.

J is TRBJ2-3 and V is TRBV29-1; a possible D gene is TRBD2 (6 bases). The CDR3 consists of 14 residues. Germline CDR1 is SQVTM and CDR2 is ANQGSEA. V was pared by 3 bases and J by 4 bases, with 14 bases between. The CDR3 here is CSVEPSGLPDTQYF. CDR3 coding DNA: TGCAGCGTTGAGCCCAGCGGGCTGCCAGATACGCAGTATTTT.

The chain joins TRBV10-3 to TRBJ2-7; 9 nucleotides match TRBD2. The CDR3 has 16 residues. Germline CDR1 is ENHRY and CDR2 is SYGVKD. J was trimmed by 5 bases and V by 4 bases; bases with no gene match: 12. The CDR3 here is CAISASPLAGIHEQYF. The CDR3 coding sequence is TGTGCCATCAGTGCTTCCCCCCTAGCGGGAATCCACGAGCAGTACTTC.

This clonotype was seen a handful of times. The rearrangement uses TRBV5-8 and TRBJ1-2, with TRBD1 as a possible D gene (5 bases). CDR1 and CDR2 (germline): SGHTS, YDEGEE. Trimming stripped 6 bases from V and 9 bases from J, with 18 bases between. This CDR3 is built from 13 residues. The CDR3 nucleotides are TGTGCCAGCACCCGGGGCAGGGAGGGTCGCTACACCTTC. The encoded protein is CASTRGREGRYTF.

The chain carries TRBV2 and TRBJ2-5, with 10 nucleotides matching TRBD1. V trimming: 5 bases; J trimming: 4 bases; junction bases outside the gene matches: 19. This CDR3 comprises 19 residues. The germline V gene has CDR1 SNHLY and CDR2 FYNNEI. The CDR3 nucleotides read TGTGCCAGCAGTTACCCGGGGTTCGACAGGGGGCAATCGCGAGAGACCCAGTACTTC. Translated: CASSYPGFDRGQSRETQYF.

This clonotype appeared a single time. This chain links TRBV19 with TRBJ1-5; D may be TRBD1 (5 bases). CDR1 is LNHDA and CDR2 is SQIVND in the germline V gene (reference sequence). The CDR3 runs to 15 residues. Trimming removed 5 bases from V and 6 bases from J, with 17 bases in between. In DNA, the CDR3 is TGTGCCAGTAGTCCCCTCAGGGCCACGGGTCAGCCCCAGCATTTT. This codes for CASSPLRATGQPQHF.

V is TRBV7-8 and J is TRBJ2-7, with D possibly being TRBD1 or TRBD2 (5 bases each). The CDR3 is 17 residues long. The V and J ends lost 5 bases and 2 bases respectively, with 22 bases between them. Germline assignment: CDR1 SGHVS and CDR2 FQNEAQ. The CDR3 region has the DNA TGTGCCAGCAGCCAAGGGTTTGGCAGGGAGATTCCCTACGAGCAGTACTTC. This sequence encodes CASSQGFGREIPYEQYF. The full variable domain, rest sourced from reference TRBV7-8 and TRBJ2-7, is GAGVSQSPRYKVAKRGQDVALRCDPISGHVSLFWYQQALGQGPEFLTYFQNEAQLDKSGLPSDRFFAERPEGSVSTLKIQRTQQEDSAVYLCASSQGFGREIPYEQYFGPGTRLTVT.

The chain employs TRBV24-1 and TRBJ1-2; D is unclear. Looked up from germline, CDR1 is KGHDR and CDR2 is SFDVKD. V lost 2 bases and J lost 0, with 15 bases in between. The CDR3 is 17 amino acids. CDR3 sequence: CATSDSRAGGTNYGYTF. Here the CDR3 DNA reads TGTGCCACCAGTGATTCGAGGGCCGGCGGGACTAACTATGGCTACACCTTC.